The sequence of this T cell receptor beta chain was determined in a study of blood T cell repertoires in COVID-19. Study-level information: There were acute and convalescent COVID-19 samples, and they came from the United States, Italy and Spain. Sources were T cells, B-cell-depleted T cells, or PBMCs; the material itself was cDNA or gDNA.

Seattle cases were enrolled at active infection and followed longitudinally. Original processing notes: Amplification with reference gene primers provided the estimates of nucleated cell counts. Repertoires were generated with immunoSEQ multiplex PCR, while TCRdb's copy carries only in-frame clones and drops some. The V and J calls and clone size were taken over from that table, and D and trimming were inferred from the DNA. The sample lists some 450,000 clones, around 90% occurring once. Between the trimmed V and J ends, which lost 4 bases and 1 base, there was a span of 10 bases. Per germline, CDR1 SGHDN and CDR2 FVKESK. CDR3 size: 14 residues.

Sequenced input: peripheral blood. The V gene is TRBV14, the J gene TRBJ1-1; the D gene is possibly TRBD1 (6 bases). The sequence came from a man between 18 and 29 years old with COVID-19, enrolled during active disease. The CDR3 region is CASSRGQRNTEAFF. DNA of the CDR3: TGTGCCAGCAGCCGAGGACAGAGGAACACTGAAGCTTTCTTT.